This TCR beta chain was profiled in a study of shared clonotypes between healthy human individuals. Findings and caveats of the study: When compared with the clonotypes that were shared by all four sorted-subset donors, the non-shared clonotypes turned out to have lower generation probabilities. Specimens sampled were limited to blood, with tissue repertoires likely differing.

This clone came up a few times. Its antigen is currently unknown. There are 14 residues in the CDR3. CDR1 and CDR2 from the germline V gene are SQVTM and ANQGSEA. Trimming cost V 7 bases and J 1 base; bases outside gene matches: 8. The test was conducted at deep level. Here immunoSEQ multiplex PCR was the method, and the copy in TCRdb shows in-frame clones only, minus some. The profile covers more than 1 million clones, with around 78% appearing a single time and 0.52% taken by the ten largest. The clonotype comes from a man in his late teens or twenties in good health. Some clones in this sample may be carry-over from other donors' samples. Sequencing was performed on memory CD4+ T cells from PBMCs. Sample subset: CD45RA-negative fraction. The chain employs TRBV29-1 and TRBJ2-7; TRBD2 matches at 9 bases. The CDR3 region has the DNA TGCAGCGCCAGAGCGGGAGGCCGGTCCTACGAGCAGTACTTC. Its protein is CSARAGGRSYEQYF.